What follows is one T cell receptor beta chain and its context. Its matching antigen is unknown. TCRdb keeps only in-frame clones here, not all; method: immunoSEQ multiplex PCR. The sample lists 90,000 to 95,000 clones, approximately 90% occurring once. The sample comes from a study of graft-versus-host responses after intestinal transplantation. There are 13 residues in the CDR3. Germline CDR1 is SEHNR and CDR2 is FQNEAQ (reference sequence). V was clipped by 4 bases and J by 2 bases, with 7 bases between them. The clonotype originates from a human donor who received an intestinal transplant. V usage is TRBV7-9 and J usage is TRBJ2-3; no clear D gene. The sequences come from unstimulated CD8+ T cells sorted from spleen or lymph node cells, collected before intestinal transplant. CDR3 coding DNA: TGTGCCAGCAGCTCCTTTTTCACAGATACGCAGTATTTT. It yields the protein CASSSFFTDTQYF.